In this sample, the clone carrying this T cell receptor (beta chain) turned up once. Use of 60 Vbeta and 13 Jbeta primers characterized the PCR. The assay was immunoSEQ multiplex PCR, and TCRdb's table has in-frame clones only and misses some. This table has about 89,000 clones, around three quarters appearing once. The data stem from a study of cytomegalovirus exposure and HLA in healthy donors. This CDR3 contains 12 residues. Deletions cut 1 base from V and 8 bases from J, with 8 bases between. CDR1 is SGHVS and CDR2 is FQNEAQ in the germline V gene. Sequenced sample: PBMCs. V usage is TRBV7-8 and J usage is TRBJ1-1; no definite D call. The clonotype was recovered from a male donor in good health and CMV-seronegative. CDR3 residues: CASSLGAGEAFF. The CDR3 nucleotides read TGTGCCAGCAGCTTAGGGGCAGGCGAAGCTTTCTTT. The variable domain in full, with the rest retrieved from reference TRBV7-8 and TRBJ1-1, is GAGVSQSPRYKVAKRGQDVALRCDPISGHVSLFWYQQALGQGPEFLTYFQNEAQLDKSGLPSDRFFAERPEGSVSTLKIQRTQQEDSAVYLCASSLGAGEAFFGQGTRLTVV.